Below, 9 T cell receptor beta chains from the same sample are listed, as sequenced in a study of preoperative IRX-2 immunotherapy in early breast cancer. TCRdb keeps only in-frame clones here, not all; method: immunoSEQ multiplex PCR. The sample lists about 98,000 clones; 86% were seen once. Noted treatment: preoperative locoregional IRX-2 cytokine immunotherapy. The material was tumor tissue, obtained after IRX-2 immunotherapy. The source is a human donor with breast cancer.

This chain uses TRBV5-1 with TRBJ1-2; possibly TRBD1 for D (5 bases). V was pared by 2 bases and J by 4 bases, with 18 bases between. This CDR3 contains 16 residues. Germline loops: CDR1 SGHRS, CDR2 YFSETQ. CDR3 sequence: CASSFEGSGSRYGYTF. The CDR3 DNA sequence: TGCGCCAGCAGCTTTGAGGGTTCAGGGAGCCGCTATGGCTACACCTTC.

The chain carries TRBV7-6 and TRBJ1-1; D is undetermined. In germline, CDR1 is SGHVS, CDR2 FNYEAQ. V lost 1 base, J lost 1 base, and 7 bases lay in between. The CDR3 sequence is 14 residues long. Here the CDR3 reads CASSLDYPNTEAFF. CDR3 nucleotide sequence: TGTGCCAGCAGCTTAGACTATCCGAACACTGAAGCTTTCTTT.

The chain couples TRBV2 to TRBJ2-5, with D uncertain. The CDR3 sequence is 14 residues long. V shed 0 bases and J shed 5 bases, with 10 bases lying between them. In germline, CDR1 is SNHLY, CDR2 FYNNEI. Here the CDR3 reads CASSEAGFGETQYF. As DNA, the CDR3 is TGTGCCAGCAGTGAAGCCGGGTTTGGTGAGACCCAGTACTTC.

This sequence joins TRBV29-1 and TRBJ2-2; 11 positions match TRBD2. Germline CDR1 reads SQVTM; CDR2 reads ANQGSEA. The CDR3 is 14 amino acids. Trimming cost V 6 bases and J 1 base; bases outside gene matches: 1. DNA for the CDR3: TGCAGCGTGGGGACTAGCGGGAACACCGGGGAGCTGTTTTTT. Protein product: CSVGTSGNTGELFF.

The V gene is TRBV11-3, the J gene TRBJ1-3, with unresolved D. This CDR3 has 16 amino acids. Germline V CDR1 and CDR2: SGHNT, YENEEA. The V end lost 6 bases, the J end lost 0 bases, and 15 bases lay between the germline ends. CDR3 DNA: TGTGCCAGCAGGGGTCCGGATCGTTCCTCTGGAAACACCATATATTTT. It is translated as CASRGPDRSSGNTIYF. The entire variable domain, with the rest obtained from reference TRBV11-3 and TRBJ1-3, is as follows: EAGVVQSPRYKIIEKKQPVAFWCNPISGHNTLYWYLQNLGQGPELLIRYENEEAVDDSQLPKDRFSAERLKGVDSTLKIQPAELGDSAVYLCASRGPDRSSGNTIYFGEGSWLTVV.

V gene TRBV30 combines with J gene TRBJ1-4, with D possibly being TRBD1 (5 bases). In germline, CDR1 is GTSNPN, CDR2 SVGIG (reference sequence). The V end lost 5 bases, the J end lost 8 bases, and 9 bases lay between the germline ends. The CDR3 length is 11 residues. DNA for the CDR3: TGTGCCTGGGCCTCAGGGGAAAAACTGTTTTTT. Translation: CAWASGEKLFF. The full variable domain, with the rest looked up from reference TRBV30 and TRBJ1-4, is SQTIHQWPATLVQPVGSPLSLECTVEGTSNPNLYWYRQAAGRGLQLLFYSVGIGQISSEVPQNLSASRPQDRQFILSSKKLLLSDSGFYLCAWASGEKLFFGSGTQLSVL.

This clone was detected only a few times. The genes are TRBV15 and TRBJ1-2; D not resolved. Germline-derived CDR1 and CDR2 are LNHNV and YYDKDF (reference sequence). This CDR3 is built from 14 residues. Deletions cut 4 bases from V and 7 bases from J, with 16 bases between. CDR3 region: CATSTDAGFRGYTF. In DNA form, the CDR3 reads TGTGCCACCAGCACCGACGCGGGGTTTCGTGGCTACACCTTC. Complete variable domain (other parts from reference TRBV15 and TRBJ1-2): DAMVIQNPRYQVTQFGKPVTLSCSQTLNHNVMYWYQQKSSQAPKLLFHYYDKDFNNEADTPDNFQSRRPNTSFCFLDIRSPGLGDTAMYLCATSTDAGFRGYTFGSGTRLTVV.

This clone appeared a single time. V usage is TRBV5-1 and J usage is TRBJ1-5, with 8 bases aligning to TRBD1. V was pared by 4 bases and J by 3 bases, with 12 bases of the junction left unmatched. The germline V gene encodes CDR1 SGHRS and CDR2 YFSETQ. CDR3 size: 17 residues. The CDR3 here is CASSPGQGPEVNQPQHF. The DNA for the CDR3 is TGCGCCAGCAGCCCAGGACAGGGCCCGGAGGTCAATCAGCCCCAGCATTTT.

The chain carries TRBV7-1 and TRBJ2-1; D may be TRBD2 (6 bases). TRBV7-1 is placed among ORFs of uncertain function. V was cut by 9 bases and J by 4 bases, with 13 bases left in between. This CDR3 spans 13 amino acids. The CDR3 is CASSRDRYNEQFF. The CDR3 DNA reads TGTGCCAGTTCGCGGGACCGTTACAATGAGCAGTTCTTC.